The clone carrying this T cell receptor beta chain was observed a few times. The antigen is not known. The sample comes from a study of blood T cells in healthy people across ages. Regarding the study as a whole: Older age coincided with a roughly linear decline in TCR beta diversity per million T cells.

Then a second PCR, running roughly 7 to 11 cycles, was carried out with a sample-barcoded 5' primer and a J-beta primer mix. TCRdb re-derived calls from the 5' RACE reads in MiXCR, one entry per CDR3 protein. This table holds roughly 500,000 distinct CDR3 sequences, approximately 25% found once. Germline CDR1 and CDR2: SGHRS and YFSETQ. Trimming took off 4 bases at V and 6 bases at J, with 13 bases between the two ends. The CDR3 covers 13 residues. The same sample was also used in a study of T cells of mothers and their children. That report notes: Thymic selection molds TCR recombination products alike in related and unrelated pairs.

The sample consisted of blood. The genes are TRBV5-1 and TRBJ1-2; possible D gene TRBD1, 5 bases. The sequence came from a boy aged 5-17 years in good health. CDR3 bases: TGCGCCAGCAGCGGGGGATGGGGGAATGGCTACACCTTC. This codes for CASSGGWGNGYTF. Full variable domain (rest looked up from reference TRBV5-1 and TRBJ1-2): KAGVTQTPRYLIKTRGQQVTLSCSPISGHRSVSWYQQTPGQGLQFLFEYFSETQRNKGNFPGRFSGRQFSNSRSEMNVSTLELGDSALYLCASSGGWGNGYTFGSGTRLTVV.